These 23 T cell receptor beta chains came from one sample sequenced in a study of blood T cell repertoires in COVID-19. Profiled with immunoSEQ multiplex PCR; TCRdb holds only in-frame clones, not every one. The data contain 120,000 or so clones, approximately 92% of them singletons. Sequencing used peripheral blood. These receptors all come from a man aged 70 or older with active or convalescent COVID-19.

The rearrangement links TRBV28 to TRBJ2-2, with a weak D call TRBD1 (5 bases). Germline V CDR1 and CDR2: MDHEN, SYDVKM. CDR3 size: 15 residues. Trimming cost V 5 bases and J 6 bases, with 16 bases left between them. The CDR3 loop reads CASSPSVRVAGELFF. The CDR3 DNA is TGTGCCAGCAGTCCCTCGGTCAGGGTGGCCGGGGAGCTGTTTTTT.

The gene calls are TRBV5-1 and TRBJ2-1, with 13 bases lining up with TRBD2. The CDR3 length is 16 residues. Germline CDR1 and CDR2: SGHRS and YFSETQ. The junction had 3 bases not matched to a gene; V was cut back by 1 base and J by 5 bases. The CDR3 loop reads CASSLPTSGGDNEQFF. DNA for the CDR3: TGCGCCAGCAGCTTGCCAACTAGCGGGGGGGACAATGAGCAGTTCTTC.

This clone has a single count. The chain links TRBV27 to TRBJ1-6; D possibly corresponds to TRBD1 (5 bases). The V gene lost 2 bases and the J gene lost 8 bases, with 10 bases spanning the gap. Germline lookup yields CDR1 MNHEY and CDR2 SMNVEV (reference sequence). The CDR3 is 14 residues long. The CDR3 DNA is TGTGCCAGCAGTTTAACAGGTTCTGATTCACCCCTCCACTTT. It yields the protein CASSLTGSDSPLHF.

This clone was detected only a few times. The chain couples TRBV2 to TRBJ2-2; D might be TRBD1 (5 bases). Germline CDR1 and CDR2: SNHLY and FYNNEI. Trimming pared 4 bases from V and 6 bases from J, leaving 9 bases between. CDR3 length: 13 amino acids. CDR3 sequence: CASSVVGAGELFF. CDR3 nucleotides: TGTGCCAGCAGTGTAGTAGGGGCCGGGGAGCTGTTTTTT. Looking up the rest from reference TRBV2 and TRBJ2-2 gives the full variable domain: EPEVTQTPSHQVTQMGQEVILRCVPISNHLYFYWYRQILGQKVEFLVSFYNNEISEKSEIFDDQFSVERPDGSNFTLKIRSTKLEDSAMYFCASSVVGAGELFFGEGSRLTVL.

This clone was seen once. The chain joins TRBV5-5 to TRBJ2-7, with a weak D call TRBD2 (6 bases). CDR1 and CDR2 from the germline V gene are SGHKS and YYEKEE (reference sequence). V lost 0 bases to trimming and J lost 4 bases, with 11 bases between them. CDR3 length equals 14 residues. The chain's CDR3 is CASSLGSGTYEQYF. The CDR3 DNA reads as TGTGCCAGCAGCTTGGGTAGCGGAACTTACGAGCAGTACTTC.

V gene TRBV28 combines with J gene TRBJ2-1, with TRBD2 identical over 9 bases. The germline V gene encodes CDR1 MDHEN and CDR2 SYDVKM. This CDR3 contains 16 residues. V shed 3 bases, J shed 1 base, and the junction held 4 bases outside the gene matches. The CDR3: CASSFPTSGSYNEQFF. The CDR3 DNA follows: TGTGCCAGCAGTTTCCCGACTAGCGGTTCCTACAATGAGCAGTTCTTC.

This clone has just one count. The CDR3 protein is CASSQAVSGGELFF. DNA of the CDR3: TGTGCCAGCAGCCAAGCGGTATCCGGCGGGGAGCTGTTTTTT. The rearrangement joins TRBV14 to TRBJ2-2; D remains ambiguous. There are 14 residues in the CDR3. Germline CDR1 reads SGHDN; CDR2 reads FVKESK. Trimming removed 1 base from V and 7 bases from J, with 10 bases in between.

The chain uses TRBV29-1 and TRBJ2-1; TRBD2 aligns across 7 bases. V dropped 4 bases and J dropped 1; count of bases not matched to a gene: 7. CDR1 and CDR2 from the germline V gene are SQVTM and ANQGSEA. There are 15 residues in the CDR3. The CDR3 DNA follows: TGCAGCGTTGGGGGGGGAACCGGGTCCTACAATGAGCAGTTCTTC. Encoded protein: CSVGGGTGSYNEQFF.

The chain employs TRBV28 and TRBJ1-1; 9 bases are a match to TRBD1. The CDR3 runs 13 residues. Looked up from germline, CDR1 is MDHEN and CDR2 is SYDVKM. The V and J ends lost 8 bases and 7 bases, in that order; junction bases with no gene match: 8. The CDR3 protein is CASGTQGAIEAFF. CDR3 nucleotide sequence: TGTGCCAGCGGAACACAGGGGGCCATTGAAGCTTTCTTT.

As DNA, the CDR3 is TGTGCCAGCAGCTCCGACAGGGTAGATTCACCCCTCCACTTT. This translates into CASSSDRVDSPLHF. The rearrangement joins TRBV7-9 to TRBJ1-6; 7 bases match TRBD1. The CDR3 consists of 14 residues. Germline assignment: CDR1 SEHNR and CDR2 FQNEAQ (reference sequence). V lost 4 bases and J lost 8; bases outside the gene matches: 5.

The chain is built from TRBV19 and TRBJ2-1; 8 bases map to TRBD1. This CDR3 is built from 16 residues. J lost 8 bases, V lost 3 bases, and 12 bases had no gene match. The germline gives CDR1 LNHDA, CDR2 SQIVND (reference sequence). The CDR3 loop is CASSMGRGLYSYEQFF. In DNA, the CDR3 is TGTGCCAGTAGTATGGGCAGGGGGCTATATAGCTATGAGCAGTTCTTC.

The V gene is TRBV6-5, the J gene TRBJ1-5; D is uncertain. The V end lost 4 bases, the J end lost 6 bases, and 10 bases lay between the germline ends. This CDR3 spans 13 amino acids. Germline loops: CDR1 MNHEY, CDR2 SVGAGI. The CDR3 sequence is CASSSRAGQPQHF. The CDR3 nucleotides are TGTGCCAGCAGTTCCCGGGCGGGTCAGCCCCAGCATTTT.

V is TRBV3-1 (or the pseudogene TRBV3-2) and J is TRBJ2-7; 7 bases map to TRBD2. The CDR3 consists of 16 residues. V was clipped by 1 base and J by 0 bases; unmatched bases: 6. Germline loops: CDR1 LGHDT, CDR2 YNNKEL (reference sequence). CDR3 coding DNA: TGTGCCAGCAGCCAAGCGGGCGGGAGAACCTCCTACGAGCAGTACTTC. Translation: CASSQAGGRTSYEQYF.

The DNA of the CDR3 is TGTGCCAGCAGTCCCGGACTAGTGGGCGAGCAGTACTTC. Encoded protein: CASSPGLVGEQYF. V gene TRBV25-1 combines with J gene TRBJ2-7; 7 bases align to TRBD2. Per germline, CDR1 MGHDK and CDR2 SYGVNS. Losses at the gene ends were 5 bases for V and 6 bases for J; bases not matched to a gene: 7. The CDR3 length is 13 residues.

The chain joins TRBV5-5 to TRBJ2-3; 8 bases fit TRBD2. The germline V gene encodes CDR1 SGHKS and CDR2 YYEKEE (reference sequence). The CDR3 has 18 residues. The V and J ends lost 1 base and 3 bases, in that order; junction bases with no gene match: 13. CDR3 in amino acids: CASSLKPLRAGGTDTQYF. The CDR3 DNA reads TGTGCCAGCAGCTTGAAGCCCCTTAGGGCGGGAGGTACAGATACGCAGTATTTT.

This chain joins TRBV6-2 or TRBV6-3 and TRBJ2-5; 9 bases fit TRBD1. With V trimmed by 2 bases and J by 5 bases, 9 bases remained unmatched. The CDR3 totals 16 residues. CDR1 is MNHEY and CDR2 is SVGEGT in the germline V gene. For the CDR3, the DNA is TGTGCCAGCAGTTACCCTCCGGGACAGGGCTCGGAGACCCAGTACTTC. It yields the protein CASSYPPGQGSETQYF.

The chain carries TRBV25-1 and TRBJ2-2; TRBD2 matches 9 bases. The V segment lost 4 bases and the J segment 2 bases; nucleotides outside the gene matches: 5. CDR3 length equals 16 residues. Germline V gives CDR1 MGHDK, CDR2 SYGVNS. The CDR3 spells CASSGPSGINTGELFF. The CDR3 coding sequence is TGTGCCAGCAGTGGCCCTAGCGGGATAAACACCGGGGAGCTGTTTTTT.

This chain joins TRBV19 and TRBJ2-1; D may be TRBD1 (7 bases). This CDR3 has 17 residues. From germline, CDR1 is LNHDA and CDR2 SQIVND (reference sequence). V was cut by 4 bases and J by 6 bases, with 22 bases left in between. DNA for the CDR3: TGTGCCAGTAGTACAACCCAGGGGGGACAGCTTCCCAATGAGCAGTTCTTC. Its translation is CASSTTQGGQLPNEQFF.

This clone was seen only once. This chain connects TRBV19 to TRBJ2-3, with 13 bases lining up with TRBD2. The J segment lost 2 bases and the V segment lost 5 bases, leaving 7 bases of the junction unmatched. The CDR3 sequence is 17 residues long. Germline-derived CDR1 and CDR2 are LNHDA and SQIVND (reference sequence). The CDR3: CASSLGLAGSFTDTQYF. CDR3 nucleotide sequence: TGTGCCAGTAGTCTGGGACTAGCGGGATCGTTCACAGATACGCAGTATTTT.

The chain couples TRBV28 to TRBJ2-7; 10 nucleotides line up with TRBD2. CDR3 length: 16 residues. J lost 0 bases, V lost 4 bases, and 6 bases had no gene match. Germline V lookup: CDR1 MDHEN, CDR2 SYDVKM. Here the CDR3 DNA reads TGTGCCAGCAGTTCCCTAGCGGGAGCCTACTCCTACGAGCAGTACTTC. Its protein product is CASSSLAGAYSYEQYF.

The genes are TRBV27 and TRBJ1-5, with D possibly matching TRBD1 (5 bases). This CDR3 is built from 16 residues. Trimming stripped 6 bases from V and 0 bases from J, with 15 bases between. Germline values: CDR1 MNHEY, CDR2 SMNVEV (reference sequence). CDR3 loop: CASSLSGGFSNQPQHF. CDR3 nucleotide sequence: TGTGCCAGCAGCCTATCGGGGGGTTTTAGCAATCAGCCCCAGCATTTT.

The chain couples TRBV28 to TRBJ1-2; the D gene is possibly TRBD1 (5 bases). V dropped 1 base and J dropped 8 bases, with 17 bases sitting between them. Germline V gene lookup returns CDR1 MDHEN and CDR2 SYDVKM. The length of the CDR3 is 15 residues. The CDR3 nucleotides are TGTGCCAGCAGTTTATCGGCTTTGGGAGGGGACGGCTACACCTTC. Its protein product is CASSLSALGGDGYTF.

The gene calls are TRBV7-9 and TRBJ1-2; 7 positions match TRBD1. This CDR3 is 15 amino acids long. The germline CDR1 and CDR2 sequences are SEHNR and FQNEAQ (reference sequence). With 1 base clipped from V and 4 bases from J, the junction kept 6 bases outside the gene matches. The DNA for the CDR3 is TGTGCCAGCAGCTTAGGGGACAGACTCTTCTATGGCTACACCTTC. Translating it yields CASSLGDRLFYGYTF.